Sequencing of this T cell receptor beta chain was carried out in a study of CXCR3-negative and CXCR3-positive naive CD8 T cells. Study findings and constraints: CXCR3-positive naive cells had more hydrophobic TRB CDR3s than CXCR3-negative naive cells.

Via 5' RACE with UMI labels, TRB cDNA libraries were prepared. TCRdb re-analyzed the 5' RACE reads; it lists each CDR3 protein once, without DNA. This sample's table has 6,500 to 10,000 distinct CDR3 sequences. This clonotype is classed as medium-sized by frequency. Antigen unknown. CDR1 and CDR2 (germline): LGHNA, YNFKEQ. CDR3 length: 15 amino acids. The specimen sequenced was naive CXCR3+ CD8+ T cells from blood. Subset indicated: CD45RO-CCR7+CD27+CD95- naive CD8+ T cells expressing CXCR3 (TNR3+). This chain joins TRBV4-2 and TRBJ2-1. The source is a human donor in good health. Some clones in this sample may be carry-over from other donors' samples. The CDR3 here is CASSLSGRADNEQFF.